This TCR beta chain was recovered during a study of identical twins. The CDR3 sequence is 15 residues long. The J segment lost 3 bases and the V segment lost 5 bases, leaving 8 bases of the junction unmatched. The germline gives CDR1 SGHTA, CDR2 FQGNSA. After template switching added a universal primer site, the resulting cDNA carried unique molecular identifiers. MiXCR, run by TCRdb on the 5' RACE reads, gives a single entry per CDR3 protein. The sample shows 650,000 to 750,000 distinct CDR3 sequences, 20% to 25% of them seen only once. This sample was also put to use in a study of T cells expressing NK-cell markers. That study reports: In several experiments, sorting was restricted to alpha-beta TCR T cells by an anti-gamma-delta TCR antibody. CD8+ T cells in over five donors included dominant NKG2C+ clonotypes at 1.0-7.0%.

Sequencing input: PBMCs. The chain links TRBV7-2 to TRBJ2-3, with TRBD1 matching 7 bases. This sequence was found in a woman aged 18-29 years in good health. CDR3 DNA sequence: TGTGCCAGCAGCCCGAACAGGGGTGGGACAGATACGCAGTATTTT. Its translation: CASSPNRGGTDTQYF.